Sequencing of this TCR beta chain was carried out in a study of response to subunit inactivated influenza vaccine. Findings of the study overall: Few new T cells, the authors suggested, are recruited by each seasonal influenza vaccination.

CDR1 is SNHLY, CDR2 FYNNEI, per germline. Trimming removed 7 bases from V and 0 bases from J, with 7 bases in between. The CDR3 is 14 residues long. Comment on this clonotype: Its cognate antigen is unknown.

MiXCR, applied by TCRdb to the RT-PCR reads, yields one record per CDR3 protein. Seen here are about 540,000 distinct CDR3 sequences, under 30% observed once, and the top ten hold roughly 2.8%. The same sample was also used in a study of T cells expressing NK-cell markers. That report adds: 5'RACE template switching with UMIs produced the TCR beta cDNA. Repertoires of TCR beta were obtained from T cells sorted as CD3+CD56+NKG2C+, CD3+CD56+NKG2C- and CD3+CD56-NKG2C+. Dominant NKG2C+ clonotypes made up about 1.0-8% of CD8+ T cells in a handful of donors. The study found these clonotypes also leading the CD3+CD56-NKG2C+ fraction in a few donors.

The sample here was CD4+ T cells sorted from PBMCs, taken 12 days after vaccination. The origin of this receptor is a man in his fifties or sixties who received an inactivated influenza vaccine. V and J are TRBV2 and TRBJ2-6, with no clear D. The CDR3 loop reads CASIRISGANVLTF. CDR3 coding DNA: TGTGCCAGCATCAGGATCTCTGGGGCCAACGTCCTGACTTTC.